This T cell receptor (beta chain) was sequenced in a study of OX40 agonist ivuxolimab in advanced cancers. V dropped 1 base and J dropped 3 bases, with 16 bases sitting between them. The CDR3 sequence is 16 residues long. Germline loops: CDR1 LGHNT, CDR2 FRNRAP. This clone is labeled medium-sized (0.01 to 0.1%). The repertoire was sequenced with immunoSEQ multiplex PCR; TCRdb's copy has only in-frame clones and lacks some. The sample lists roughly 11,000 clones, over 65% occurring once. The chain employs TRBV12-5 and TRBJ2-7; D perhaps matches TRBD2 (5 bases). This clonotype originated in an adult with an advanced solid tumor such as melanoma, head and neck, liver or kidney cancer. The sequences come from CD4+ or CD8+ T cells sorted from blood, collected in a trial of the OX40 agonist ivuxolimab. CDR3 sequence (DNA): TGTGCTAGTGGTTTGGCGACTACCCTCCGGGACTACGAGCAGTACTTC. Translating it yields CASGLATTLRDYEQYF.